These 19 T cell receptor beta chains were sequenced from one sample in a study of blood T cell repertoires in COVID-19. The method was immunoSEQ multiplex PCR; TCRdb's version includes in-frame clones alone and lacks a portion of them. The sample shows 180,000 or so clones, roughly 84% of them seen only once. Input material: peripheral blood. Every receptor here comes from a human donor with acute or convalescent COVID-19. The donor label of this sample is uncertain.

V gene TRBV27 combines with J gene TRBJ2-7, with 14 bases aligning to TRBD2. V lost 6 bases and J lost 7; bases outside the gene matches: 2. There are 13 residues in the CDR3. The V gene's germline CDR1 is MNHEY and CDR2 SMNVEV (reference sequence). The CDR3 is CASSGTSGGEQYF. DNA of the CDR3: TGTGCCAGCAGCGGGACTAGCGGGGGAGAGCAGTACTTC.

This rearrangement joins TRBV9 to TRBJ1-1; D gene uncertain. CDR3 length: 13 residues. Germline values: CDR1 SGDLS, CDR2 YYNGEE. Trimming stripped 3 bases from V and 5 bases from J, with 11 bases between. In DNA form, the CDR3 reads TGTGCCAGCAGCGAGACCCCGGAGACTGAAGCTTTCTTT. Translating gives CASSETPETEAFF.

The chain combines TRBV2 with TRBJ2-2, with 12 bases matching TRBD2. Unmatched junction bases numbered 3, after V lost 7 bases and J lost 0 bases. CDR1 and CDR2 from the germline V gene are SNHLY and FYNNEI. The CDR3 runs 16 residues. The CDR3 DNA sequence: TGTGCCAGCACCCGGACTAGCGGGGCGAACACCGGGGAGCTGTTTTTT. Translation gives CASTRTSGANTGELFF.

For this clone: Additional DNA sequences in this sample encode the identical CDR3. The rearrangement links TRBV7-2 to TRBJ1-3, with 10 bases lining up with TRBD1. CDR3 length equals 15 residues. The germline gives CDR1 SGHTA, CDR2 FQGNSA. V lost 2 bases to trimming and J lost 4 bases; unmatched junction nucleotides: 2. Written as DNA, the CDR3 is TGTGCCAGCAGCTTAAGGGGACAGGGGGGAAACACCATATATTTT. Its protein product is CASSLRGQGGNTIYF.

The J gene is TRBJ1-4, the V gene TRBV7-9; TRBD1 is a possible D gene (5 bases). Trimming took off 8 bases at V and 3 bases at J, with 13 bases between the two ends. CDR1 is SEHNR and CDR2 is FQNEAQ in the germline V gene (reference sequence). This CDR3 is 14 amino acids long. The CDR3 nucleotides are TGTGCCAGCCGTGGGCGGGGACCTAATGAAAAACTGTTTTTT. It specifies CASRGRGPNEKLFF.

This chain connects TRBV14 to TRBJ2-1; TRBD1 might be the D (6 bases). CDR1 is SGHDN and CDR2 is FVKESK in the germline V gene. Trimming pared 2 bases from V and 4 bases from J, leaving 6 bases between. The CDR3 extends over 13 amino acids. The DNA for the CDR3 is TGTGCCAGCAGCCAAAGGGGGTACAATGAGCAGTTCTTC. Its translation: CASSQRGYNEQFF.

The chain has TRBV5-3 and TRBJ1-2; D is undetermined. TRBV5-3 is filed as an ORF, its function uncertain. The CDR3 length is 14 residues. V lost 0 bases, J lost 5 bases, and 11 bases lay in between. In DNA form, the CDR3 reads TGTGCCAGAAGCTTGGCTGGGCTGGTATATGGCTACACCTTC. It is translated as CARSLAGLVYGYTF.

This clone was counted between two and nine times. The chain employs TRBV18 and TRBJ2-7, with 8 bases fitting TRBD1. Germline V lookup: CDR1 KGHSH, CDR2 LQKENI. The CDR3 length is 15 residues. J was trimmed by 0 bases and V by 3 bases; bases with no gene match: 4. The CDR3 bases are TGTGCCAGCTCACCGGGACAGGAGAACTCCTACGAGCAGTACTTC. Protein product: CASSPGQENSYEQYF.

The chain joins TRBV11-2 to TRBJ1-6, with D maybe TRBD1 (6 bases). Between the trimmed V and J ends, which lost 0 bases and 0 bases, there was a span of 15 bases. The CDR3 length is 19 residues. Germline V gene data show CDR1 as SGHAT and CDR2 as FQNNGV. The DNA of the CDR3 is TGTGCCAGCAGCTTAGATAAAAGGCAGGGGCGCTCCTATAATTCACCCCTCCACTTT. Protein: CASSLDKRQGRSYNSPLHF.

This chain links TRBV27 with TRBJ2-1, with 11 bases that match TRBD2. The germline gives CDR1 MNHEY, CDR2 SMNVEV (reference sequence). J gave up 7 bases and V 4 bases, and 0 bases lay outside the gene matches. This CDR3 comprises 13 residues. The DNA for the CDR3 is TGTGCCAGCAGTTGGACTAGCGGGAATGAGCAGTTCTTC. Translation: CASSWTSGNEQFF.

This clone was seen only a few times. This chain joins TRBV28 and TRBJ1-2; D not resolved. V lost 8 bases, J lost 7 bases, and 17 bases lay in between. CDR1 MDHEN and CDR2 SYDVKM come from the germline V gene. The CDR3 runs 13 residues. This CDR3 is CASHPRDRVGYTF. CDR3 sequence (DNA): TGTGCCAGCCACCCTCGGGATAGGGTTGGCTACACCTTC.

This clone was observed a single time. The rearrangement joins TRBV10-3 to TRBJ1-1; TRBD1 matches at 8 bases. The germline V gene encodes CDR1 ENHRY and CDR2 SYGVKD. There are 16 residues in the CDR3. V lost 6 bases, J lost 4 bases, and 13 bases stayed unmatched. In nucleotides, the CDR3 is TGTGCCATCAGGCCACATGATGACAGGGGCGGCACTGAAGCTTTCTTT. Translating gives CAIRPHDDRGGTEAFF.

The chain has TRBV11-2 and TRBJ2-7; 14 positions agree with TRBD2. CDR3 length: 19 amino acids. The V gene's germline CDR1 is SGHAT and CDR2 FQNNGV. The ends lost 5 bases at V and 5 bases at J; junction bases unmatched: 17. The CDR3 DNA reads TGTGCCAGCAGCCGGAATAATATCTTAGGGACTAGCGGGAGCGACGAGCAGTACTTC. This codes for CASSRNNILGTSGSDEQYF.

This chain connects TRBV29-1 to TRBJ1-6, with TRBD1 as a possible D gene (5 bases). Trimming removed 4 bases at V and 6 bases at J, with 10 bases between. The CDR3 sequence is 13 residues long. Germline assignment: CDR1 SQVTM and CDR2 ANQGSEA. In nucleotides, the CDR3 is TGCAGCGTTGGGGACTCGCGTAATTCACCCCTCCACTTT. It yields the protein CSVGDSRNSPLHF.

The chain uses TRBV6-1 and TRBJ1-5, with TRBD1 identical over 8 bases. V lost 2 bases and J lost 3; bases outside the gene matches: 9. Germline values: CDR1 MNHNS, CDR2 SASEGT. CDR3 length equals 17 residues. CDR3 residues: CASSERQGAPPNQPQHF. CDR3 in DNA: TGTGCCAGCAGTGAACGGCAGGGGGCTCCCCCCAATCAGCCCCAGCATTTT.

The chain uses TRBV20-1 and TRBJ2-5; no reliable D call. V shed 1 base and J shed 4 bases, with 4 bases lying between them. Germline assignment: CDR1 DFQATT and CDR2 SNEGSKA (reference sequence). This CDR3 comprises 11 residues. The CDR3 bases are TGCAGTGCTAGAGTCGGAGAGACCCAGTACTTC. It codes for CSARVGETQYF.

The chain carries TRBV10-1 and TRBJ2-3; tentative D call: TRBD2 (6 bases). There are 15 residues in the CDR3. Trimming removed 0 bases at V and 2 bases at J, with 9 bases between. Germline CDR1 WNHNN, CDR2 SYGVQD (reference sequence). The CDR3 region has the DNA TGCGCCAGCAGTGAGTCGAGCGGGCCCACAGATACGCAGTATTTT. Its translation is CASSESSGPTDTQYF.

The CDR3 here is CASSPAAGGEQFF. The CDR3 DNA sequence: TGTGCCAGCTCCCCAGCAGCGGGGGGAGAGCAGTTCTTC. The chain links TRBV18 to TRBJ2-1, with 9 bases aligning to TRBD2. Germline values: CDR1 KGHSH, CDR2 LQKENI. The CDR3 has 13 amino acids. With 6 bases clipped from V and 10 bases from J, the junction kept 7 bases outside the gene matches.

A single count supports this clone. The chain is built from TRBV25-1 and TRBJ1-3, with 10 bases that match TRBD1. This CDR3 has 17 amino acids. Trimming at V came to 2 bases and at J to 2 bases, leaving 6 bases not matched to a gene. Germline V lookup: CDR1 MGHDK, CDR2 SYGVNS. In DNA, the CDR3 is TGTGCCAGCAGTGAAGCTTCCGGGACAGGGGCTGGAAACACCATATATTTT. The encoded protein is CASSEASGTGAGNTIYF. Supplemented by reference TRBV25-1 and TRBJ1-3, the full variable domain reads EADIYQTPRYLVIGTGKKITLECSQTMGHDKMYWYQQDPGMELHLIHYSYGVNSTEKGDLSSESTVSRIRTEHFPLTLESARPSHTSQYLCASSEASGTGAGNTIYFGEGSWLTVV.